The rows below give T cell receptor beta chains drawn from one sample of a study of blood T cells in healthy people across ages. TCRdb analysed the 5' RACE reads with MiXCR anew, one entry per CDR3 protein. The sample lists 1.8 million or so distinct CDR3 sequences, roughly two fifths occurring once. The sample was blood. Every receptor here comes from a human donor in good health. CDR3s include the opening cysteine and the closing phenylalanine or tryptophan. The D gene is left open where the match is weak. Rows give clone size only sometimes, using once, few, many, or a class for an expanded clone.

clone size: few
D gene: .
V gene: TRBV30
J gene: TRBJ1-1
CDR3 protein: CAWSVAPGDTEAFF
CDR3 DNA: TGTGCCTGGAGTGTAGCGCCGGGGGACACTGAAGCTTTCTTT

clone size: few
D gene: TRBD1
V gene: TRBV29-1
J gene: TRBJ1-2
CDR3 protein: CSVTGGSGYGYTF
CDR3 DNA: TGCAGCGTTACAGGGGGCTCTGGCTATGGCTACACCTTC

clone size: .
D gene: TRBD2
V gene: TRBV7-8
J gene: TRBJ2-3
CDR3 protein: CASSLVMALAGDTTDTQYF
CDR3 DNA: TGTGCCAGCAGCTTAGTGATGGCACTAGCGGGAGATACCACAGATACGCAGTATTTT

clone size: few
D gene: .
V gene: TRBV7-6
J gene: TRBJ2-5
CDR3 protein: CASSLILEETQYF
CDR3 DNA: TGTGCCAGCAGCTTAATTCTGGAAGAGACCCAGTACTTC

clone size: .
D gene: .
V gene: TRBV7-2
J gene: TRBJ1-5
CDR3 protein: CASSDRGRNQPQHF
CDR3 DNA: TGTGCCAGCAGTGATAGAGGCCGCAATCAGCCCCAGCATTTT

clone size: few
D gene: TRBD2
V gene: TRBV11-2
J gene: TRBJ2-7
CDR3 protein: CTSSLGGRGGSLPKNEQYF
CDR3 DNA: TGTACCAGCAGCTTAGGGGGACGGGGGGGATCCCTCCCTAAGAACGAGCAGTACTTC

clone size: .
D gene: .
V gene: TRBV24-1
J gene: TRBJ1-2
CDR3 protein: CATSDSTRAGYTF
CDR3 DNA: TGTGCCACCAGTGATTCGACCAGGGCTGGCTACACCTTC

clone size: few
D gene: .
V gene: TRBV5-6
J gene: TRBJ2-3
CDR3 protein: CASSLKPKADTQYF
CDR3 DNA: TGTGCCAGCAGCTTGAAACCGAAGGCGGATACGCAGTATTTT

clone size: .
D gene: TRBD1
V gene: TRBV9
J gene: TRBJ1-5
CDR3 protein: CASSGTGGSQPQHF
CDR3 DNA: TGTGCCAGCAGCGGGACAGGGGGCAGTCAGCCCCAGCATTTT

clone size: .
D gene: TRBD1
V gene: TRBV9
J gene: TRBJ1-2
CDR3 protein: CASSGYRGHPKTTTNYGYTF
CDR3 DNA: TGTGCCAGCAGCGGATACAGGGGACATCCTAAGACCACTACCAACTATGGCTACACCTTC

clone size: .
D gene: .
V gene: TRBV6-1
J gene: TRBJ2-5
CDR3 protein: CASSLKVVQETQYF
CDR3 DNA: TGTGCCAGCAGCCTAAAGGTGGTTCAAGAGACCCAGTACTTC

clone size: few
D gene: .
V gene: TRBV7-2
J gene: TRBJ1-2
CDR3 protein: CASSHSRGNYGYTF
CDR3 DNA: TGTGCCAGCAGTCACTCGCGGGGGAACTATGGCTACACCTTC

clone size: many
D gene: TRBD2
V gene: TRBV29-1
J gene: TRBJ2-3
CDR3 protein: CSVKRGSTDTQYF
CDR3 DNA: TGCAGCGTTAAGCGGGGGAGCACAGATACGCAGTATTTT

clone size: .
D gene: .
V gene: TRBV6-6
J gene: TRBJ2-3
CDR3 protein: CTSSTLTDTQYF
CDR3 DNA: TGTACCAGCAGTACGTTAACAGATACGCAGTATTTT

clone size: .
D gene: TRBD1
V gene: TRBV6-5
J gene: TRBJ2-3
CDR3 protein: CASSRATGKITDTQYF
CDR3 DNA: TGTGCCAGCAGTCGTGCGACAGGGAAGATCACAGATACGCAGTATTTT

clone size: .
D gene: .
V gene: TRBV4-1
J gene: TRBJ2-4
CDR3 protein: CASSHLGTSEAVQYF
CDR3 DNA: TGCGCCAGCAGCCACCTGGGGACATCCGAGGCCGTTCAGTACTTC

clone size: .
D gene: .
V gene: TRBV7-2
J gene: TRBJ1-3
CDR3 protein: CASSLQRGSFSGNTIYF
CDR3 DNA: TGTGCCAGCAGCTTACAGAGGGGTTCTTTCTCTGGAAACACCATATATTTT

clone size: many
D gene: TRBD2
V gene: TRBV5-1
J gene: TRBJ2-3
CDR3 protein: CASSLPLAGSTDTQYF
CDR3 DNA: TGCGCCAGCAGCCTACCTCTAGCGGGGAGCACGGATACGCAGTATTTT

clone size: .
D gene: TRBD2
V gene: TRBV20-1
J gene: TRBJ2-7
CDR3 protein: CSANARGGRDEQYF
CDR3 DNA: TGCAGTGCTAACGCACGGGGGGGCCGCGACGAGCAGTACTTC

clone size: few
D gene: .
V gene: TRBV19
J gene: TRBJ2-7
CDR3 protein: CASSTPGWYEQYF
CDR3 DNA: TGTGCCAGTAGTACCCCGGGGTGGTACGAGCAGTACTTC

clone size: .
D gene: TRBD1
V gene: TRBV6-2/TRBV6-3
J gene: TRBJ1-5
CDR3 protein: CASSKHQGQGTLHSNQPQHF
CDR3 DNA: TGTGCCAGCAGTAAACACCAAGGACAGGGGACGTTACATAGCAATCAGCCCCAGCATTTT

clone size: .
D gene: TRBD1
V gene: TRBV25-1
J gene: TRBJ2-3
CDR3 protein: CASSGGYRGGTDTQYF
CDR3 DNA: TGTGCCAGCAGTGGCGGTTACAGGGGTGGCACAGATACGCAGTATTTT

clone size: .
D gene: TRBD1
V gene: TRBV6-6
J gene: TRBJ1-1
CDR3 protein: CASGLRGPNTEAFF
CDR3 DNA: TGTGCCAGCGGGTTGAGGGGGCCGAACACTGAAGCTTTCTTT

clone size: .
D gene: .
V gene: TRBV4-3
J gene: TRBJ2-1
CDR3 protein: CACSQDRGGNEQFF
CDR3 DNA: TGCGCCTGCAGCCAAGATAGAGGGGGCAATGAGCAGTTCTTC

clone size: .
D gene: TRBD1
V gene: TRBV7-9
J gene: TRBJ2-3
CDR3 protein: CASSLGDRTGTQYF
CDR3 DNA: TGTGCCAGCAGCTTAGGGGACAGAACAGGTACGCAGTATTTT

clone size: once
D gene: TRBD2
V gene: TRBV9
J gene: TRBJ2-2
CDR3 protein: CASSGSGGAPGELFF
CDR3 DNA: TGTGCCAGCAGCGGTAGCGGGGGGGCTCCCGGGGAGCTGTTTTTT

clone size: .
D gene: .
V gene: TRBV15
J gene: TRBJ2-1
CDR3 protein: CATSSRYDNEQFF
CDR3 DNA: TGTGCCACCAGCAGCCGATATGACAATGAGCAGTTCTTC

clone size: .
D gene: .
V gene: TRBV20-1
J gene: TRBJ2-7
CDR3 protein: CSARLRGRYEQYF
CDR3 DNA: TGCAGTGCTAGGTTGCGGGGAAGGTACGAGCAGTACTTC

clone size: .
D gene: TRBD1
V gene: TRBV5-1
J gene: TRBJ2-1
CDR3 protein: CVGSFSEDRESYEQFF
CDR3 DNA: TGCGTCGGCAGCTTTAGTGAGGACAGGGAGTCATATGAGCAGTTCTTC